This passage covers 2 T cell receptor beta chains from one sample sequenced in a study of OX40 agonist ivuxolimab in advanced cancers. Only in-frame clones appear in the TCRdb table, and some are missing; sequencing was by immunoSEQ multiplex PCR. The table has tens of thousands of clones, about 82% seen once. Specimen: CD4+ or CD8+ T cells sorted from blood, collected in a trial of the OX40 agonist ivuxolimab. Receptors originate from an adult with an advanced solid tumor such as melanoma, head and neck, liver or kidney cancer.

This clone is a singleton in its sample. This chain connects TRBV6-1 to TRBJ1-5; 10 nucleotides match TRBD1. Germline V lookup: CDR1 MNHNS, CDR2 SASEGT. Unmatched junction bases numbered 10, after V lost 10 bases and J lost 4 bases. This CDR3 is 15 amino acids long. The CDR3: CATNWKGQGNQPQHF. For the CDR3, the DNA is TGTGCCACCAACTGGAAGGGACAGGGGAATCAGCCCCAGCATTTT.

CDR3 DNA sequence: TGTGCCAGCAGTTATGACAGGGGAAGTCAGCCCCAGCATTTT. It encodes CASSYDRGSQPQHF. V is TRBV6-5 and J is TRBJ1-5, with 8 positions matching TRBD1. The CDR3 totals 14 residues. Germline V gene lookup returns CDR1 MNHEY and CDR2 SVGAGI. Trimming cost V 3 bases and J 6 bases; bases outside gene matches: 4.